This passage covers 20 T cell receptor beta chains from one sample sequenced in a study of blood T cells in healthy people across ages. Primers used in a second PCR of roughly 6 to 11 cycles were a sample-barcoded 5' primer and a J-beta primer mix. TCRdb reprocessed the 5' RACE reads with MiXCR, giving one entry per CDR3 protein. The sample records approximately 800,000 distinct CDR3 sequences, roughly 25% being singletons. This same sample was also part of a study on T cells of mothers and their children.

Sequencing was done on a sample of blood. These receptors were collected from a boy younger than 18 in good health.

The rearrangement uses TRBV19 and TRBJ1-1; TRBD1 matches at 9 bases. Germline CDR1 is LNHDA and CDR2 is SQIVND (reference sequence). The CDR3 runs 13 residues. V dropped 9 bases and J dropped 6; count of bases not matched to a gene: 8. Here the CDR3 DNA reads TGTGCCAGCTACAGGGGGCTAGGGCCTGAAGCTTTCTTT. It yields the protein CASYRGLGPEAFF.

The rearrangement joins TRBV28 to TRBJ2-4; perhaps TRBD1 as D (6 bases). V gave up 5 bases and J gave up 0 bases, with 23 bases separating them. Germline CDR1 is MDHEN and CDR2 is SYDVKM. This CDR3 has 19 amino acids. The DNA for the CDR3 is TGTGCCAGCAGTCCAGGGTGGGGACAACATAATTCAGCCAAAAACATTCAGTACTTC. Encoded protein: CASSPGWGQHNSAKNIQYF.

The V call is TRBV9, the J call TRBJ2-5; 11 bases match TRBD2. V shed 7 bases and J 4 bases; nucleotides not matched to a gene: 12. The CDR3 contains 16 residues. Germline V gene data show CDR1 as SGDLS and CDR2 as YYNGEE. In nucleotides, the CDR3 is TGTGCCAGCTGCGCCGGGCTAGCGGGGGGACGAGAGACCCAGTACTTC. As protein: CASCAGLAGGRETQYF.

This chain uses TRBV30 with TRBJ2-3; D is possibly TRBD2 (5 bases). The CDR3 totals 12 residues. V was cut by 5 bases and J by 3 bases, with 9 bases left in between. The germline CDR1 and CDR2 sequences are GTSNPN and SVGIG (reference sequence). The CDR3 here is CAWGSRTDTQYF. The CDR3 DNA sequence: TGTGCCTGGGGGAGTCGGACAGATACGCAGTATTTT.

The chain combines TRBV24-1 with TRBJ2-3, with 8 bases aligning to TRBD2. CDR3 length equals 16 residues. Germline CDR1 KGHDR, CDR2 SFDVKD. J lost 1 base, V lost 4 bases, and 6 bases had no gene match. Written as DNA, the CDR3 is TGTGCCACCAGTGACCTAAGCGGGGGTCGCACAGATACGCAGTATTTT. It translates to CATSDLSGGRTDTQYF.

In its sample, this clonotype was seen a few times. The chain is built from TRBV20-1 and TRBJ1-3; the D gene is possibly TRBD1 (5 bases). The CDR3 length is 15 residues. V lost 6 bases and J lost 0, with 15 bases in between. CDR1 DFQATT and CDR2 SNEGSKA come from the germline V gene (reference sequence). The CDR3 DNA follows: TGCAGTGCCTCCCACGGGGGTAGCTCTGGAAACACCATATATTTT. The encoded protein is CSASHGGSSGNTIYF.

The CDR3 DNA reads as TGTGCCAGTAGTATTCACGAGTTCTATGGCTACACCTTC. It yields the protein CASSIHEFYGYTF. V is TRBV19 and J is TRBJ1-2; unclear D gene. The CDR3 consists of 13 residues. Germline CDR1 LNHDA, CDR2 SQIVND (reference sequence). Deletions cut 3 bases from V and 4 bases from J, with 9 bases between.

This clonotype was seen only a few times. The chain carries TRBV27 and TRBJ2-4; TRBD2 aligns across 8 bases. Trimming at V came to 4 bases and at J to 5 bases, leaving 4 bases not matched to a gene. The CDR3 has 14 residues. CDR1 is MNHEY and CDR2 is SMNVEV in the germline V gene (reference sequence). The CDR3 here is CASSSAGAQNIQYF. CDR3 DNA: TGTGCCAGCAGTTCAGCGGGGGCCCAAAACATTCAGTACTTC.

A few counts support this clonotype. The chain employs TRBV20-1 and TRBJ1-4; possible D gene TRBD1, 5 bases. Germline CDR1 DFQATT, CDR2 SNEGSKA (reference sequence). The germline V and J ends were trimmed by 4 bases and 6 bases, with 12 bases remaining between them. This CDR3 comprises 13 residues. CDR3 loop: CSAKRREDEKLFF. As DNA, the CDR3 is TGCAGTGCTAAACGCAGGGAGGATGAAAAACTGTTTTTT.

The sample holds a few counts of this clonotype. V and J are TRBV20-1 and TRBJ2-5; 9 nucleotides agree with TRBD2. CDR3 length equals 14 residues. J lost 2 bases, V lost 1 base, and 2 bases had no gene match. Germline CDR1 is DFQATT and CDR2 is SNEGSKA (reference sequence). Here the CDR3 DNA reads TGCAGTGCTAGAGTGAGCGGGGGGCAAGAGACCCAGTACTTC. Amino acid sequence: CSARVSGGQETQYF.

This chain joins TRBV2 and TRBJ2-1; weak D call: TRBD2 (6 bases). This CDR3 region has 14 residues. V dropped 7 bases and J dropped 8 bases, with 18 bases sitting between them. CDR1 and CDR2 (germline): SNHLY, FYNNEI. CDR3 residues: CASTRIGLTDEQFF. In DNA, the CDR3 is TGTGCCAGCACCCGAATCGGACTAACCGATGAGCAGTTCTTC.

The chain carries TRBV2 and TRBJ1-4; D is unclear. This CDR3 contains 14 residues. CDR1 is SNHLY and CDR2 is FYNNEI in the germline V gene. V was cut by 8 bases and J by 8 bases, with 18 bases left in between. The DNA for the CDR3 is TGTGCCAGCCTTTCGGCCCCATCCAGGGAAAAACTGTTTTTT. Its translation is CASLSAPSREKLFF.

This clonotype was seen only a few times. The chain recombines TRBV5-1 with TRBJ2-1; a possible D gene is TRBD2 (5 bases). Germline values: CDR1 SGHRS, CDR2 YFSETQ. This CDR3 has 16 amino acids. V gave up 7 bases and J gave up 0 bases, with 17 bases separating them. The CDR3 here is CASGLTYLSSYNEQFF. CDR3 DNA sequence: TGCGCCAGCGGACTGACTTATCTGAGCTCCTACAATGAGCAGTTCTTC.

With regard to this clonotype: One end of the junction fails to match germline, which may point to a read error. The chain uses TRBV12-3 or TRBV12-4 and TRBJ2-3, with D possibly being TRBD2 (7 bases). The CDR3 has 14 residues. This chain's CDR3 is CASFRGAGTGTQYF. Written as DNA, the CDR3 is TGTGCCAGCTTTCGGGGGGCCGGCACAGGTACGCAGTATTTT.

This chain uses TRBV21-1 with TRBJ2-7; no DNA check was done on the table's D call, TRBD1. TRBV21-1 is classified as a pseudogene. This CDR3 region has 16 residues. This chain's CDR3 is CASSPHRVLADYEQYF. The CDR3 DNA follows: TGTGCCAGCAGCCCCCACAGGGTTTTAGCTGACTACGAGCAGTACTTC.

The rearrangement joins TRBV2 to TRBJ2-7; D is undetermined. From germline, CDR1 is SNHLY and CDR2 FYNNEI. The CDR3 has 16 amino acids. Trimming took 2 bases from V and 0 from J, leaving 14 bases between them. The DNA of the CDR3 is TGTGCCAGCAGTGAACGGTTCGTTAGGCGCTCCTACGAGCAGTACTTC. This gives the protein CASSERFVRRSYEQYF.

The CDR3 spells CASSGRLAGGSNTDTQYF. The CDR3 DNA is TGTGCCAGCAGCGGACGACTAGCGGGAGGGTCCAACACAGATACGCAGTATTTT. The rearrangement links TRBV9 to TRBJ2-3; 14 bases agree with TRBD2. Germline CDR1 reads SGDLS; CDR2 reads YYNGEE. The CDR3 totals 18 residues. Trimming at V came to 3 bases and at J to 2 bases, leaving 8 bases not matched to a gene.

The chain uses TRBV2 and TRBJ2-3; D is uncertain. Germline CDR1 is SNHLY and CDR2 is FYNNEI. This CDR3 has 11 residues. The ends were cut back, 8 bases at V and 6 bases at J, with 9 bases in the middle. The CDR3 DNA reads as TGTGCCAGCGGTCAAGGGGATACGCAGTATTTT. Protein: CASGQGDTQYF.

In its sample, this clonotype was seen a few times. This rearrangement joins TRBV21-1 to TRBJ2-2; the table's D call of TRBD2 was not tested on the DNA. TRBV21-1 is a pseudogene segment. The CDR3 is made up of 14 amino acids. This CDR3 reads CASSRDYLEGELFF. CDR3 DNA: TGTGCCAGCTCCCGGGACTACCTAGAAGGGGAGCTGTTTTTT.

The rearrangement links TRBV5-1 to TRBJ2-5, with TRBD2 matching over 11 bases. J lost 5 bases, V lost 4 bases, and 19 bases had no gene match. The CDR3 runs to 19 residues. The germline CDR1 and CDR2 sequences are SGHRS and YFSETQ. The CDR3 DNA follows: TGCGCCAGCAGCCTTTTGGCTAGCGGGGGGCCATACCCGGGGGAGACCCAGTACTTC. Protein: CASSLLASGGPYPGETQYF.